This entry lists 13 T cell receptor beta chains sequenced from one sample in a study of cytomegalovirus exposure and HLA in healthy donors. Amplification used 60 Vbeta primers and 13 Jbeta primers. Assay: immunoSEQ multiplex PCR; the TCRdb copy retains only in-frame clones and omits some. This sample yields 140,000 to 150,000 clones, of which about 10% are seen a single time; 1.8% belongs to the top ten. Specimen: PBMCs. The source of these receptors is a man in his fifties in good health and CMV-seronegative.

This chain uses TRBV2 with TRBJ2-3, with 7 bases identical to TRBD2. Trimming took 6 bases from V and 5 from J; bases not matched to a gene: 8. The CDR3 is made up of 14 amino acids. Germline V CDR1 and CDR2: SNHLY, FYNNEI. The CDR3 DNA follows: TGTGCCAGCAGAGCGAAACTAGCGCGAGATACGCAGTATTTT. Its translation is CASRAKLARDTQYF.

This clone was picked up a small number of times. The chain links TRBV9 to TRBJ2-3; tentatively, D is TRBD1 (6 bases). The CDR3 has 14 amino acids. Germline-derived CDR1 and CDR2 are SGDLS and YYNGEE. The ends were cut back, 6 bases at V and 4 bases at J, with 15 bases in the middle. This CDR3 is CASTPGTTADTQYF. The CDR3 DNA follows: TGTGCCAGCACCCCCGGGACAACGGCAGATACGCAGTATTTT.

The chain carries TRBV5-1 and TRBJ2-1; D perhaps matches TRBD2 (6 bases). Trimming took off 4 bases at V and 0 bases at J, with 14 bases between the two ends. CDR3 length: 16 residues. Germline V gives CDR1 SGHRS, CDR2 YFSETQ. This chain's CDR3 is CASSRRTISSYNEQFF. The CDR3 DNA reads as TGCGCCAGCAGCCGTCGGACTATAAGCTCCTACAATGAGCAGTTCTTC.

V gene TRBV2 combines with J gene TRBJ2-7, with TRBD1 as a possible D gene (6 bases). V dropped 4 bases and J dropped 7 bases, with 20 bases sitting between them. The CDR3 covers 15 residues. Germline V gene data show CDR1 as SNHLY and CDR2 as FYNNEI. The chain's CDR3 is CASSGIAIGTPEQYF. The CDR3 nucleotides are TGTGCCAGCAGTGGGATAGCGATTGGGACACCAGAGCAGTACTTC.

This clone was seen only a few times. V usage is TRBV19 and J usage is TRBJ2-1; the match to TRBD2 covers 14 bases. From germline, CDR1 is LNHDA and CDR2 SQIVND (reference sequence). V was clipped by 3 bases and J by 9 bases; unmatched bases: 7. The CDR3 spans 16 residues. DNA of the CDR3: TGTGCCAGTAGTATCCTTGCCGGGACTAGCGGGAGTGAGCAGTTCTTC. Protein product: CASSILAGTSGSEQFF.

This clone appeared a few times. The rearrangement uses TRBV18 and TRBJ1-1, with D uncertain. This CDR3 is 13 amino acids long. V shed 5 bases and J shed 2 bases, with 9 bases lying between them. Germline V gene sequence: CDR1 KGHSH, CDR2 LQKENI. The CDR3 region has the DNA TGTGCCAGCTCAGGGCCGACAAACACTGAAGCTTTCTTT. Protein sequence: CASSGPTNTEAFF.

There are a few counts of this clone. The chain employs TRBV30 and TRBJ1-4, with 7 bases that match TRBD1. From germline, CDR1 is GTSNPN and CDR2 SVGIG (reference sequence). This CDR3 is 16 amino acids long. The junction had 14 bases not matched to a gene; V was cut back by 0 bases and J by 10 bases. This CDR3 reads CAWSVLPDRSAVKLFF. In nucleotides, the CDR3 is TGTGCCTGGAGTGTACTTCCGGACAGGTCCGCCGTAAAACTGTTTTTT.

This clone was seen a few times. The DNA for the CDR3 is TGTGCCAGCAGCTCAATACAGGGGTCGCCTGGGGAGACCCAGTACTTC. Its translation is CASSSIQGSPGETQYF. This sequence joins TRBV9 and TRBJ2-5; 7 bases match TRBD1. CDR3 length equals 16 residues. J gave up 5 bases and V 4 bases, and 14 bases lay outside the gene matches. CDR1 SGDLS and CDR2 YYNGEE come from the germline V gene. The full variable domain, its missing parts supplied by reference TRBV9 and TRBJ2-5, is DSGVTQTPKHLITATGQRVTLRCSPRSGDLSVYWYQQSLDQGLQFLIQYYNGEERAKGNILERFSAQQFPDLHSELNLSSLELGDSALYFCASSSIQGSPGETQYFGPGTRLLVL.

This clone was detected only a few times. The genes are TRBV2 and TRBJ2-4; no firm D call. The CDR3 sequence is 15 residues long. Germline CDR1 and CDR2: SNHLY and FYNNEI. Trimming cost V 1 base and J 0 bases, with 7 bases left between them. DNA of the CDR3: TGTGCCAGCAGTGAAGACGGGTTAGCCAAAAACATTCAGTACTTC. Translated: CASSEDGLAKNIQYF.

This clone has just a few counts. The V call is TRBV29-1, the J call TRBJ1-1, with 8 bases lining up with TRBD1. The CDR3 extends over 13 amino acids. Losses at the gene ends were 7 bases for V and 3 bases for J; bases not matched to a gene: 7. The germline V gene has CDR1 SQVTM and CDR2 ANQGSEA. CDR3 coding DNA: TGCAGCGGCAATACAGGGGGTGACACTGAAGCTTTCTTT. As protein: CSGNTGGDTEAFF.

The chain combines TRBV23-1 with TRBJ2-2, with D perhaps TRBD1 (6 bases). TRBV23-1 has ORF status, its function being uncertain. There are 15 residues in the CDR3. V lost 1 base, J lost 4 bases, and 10 bases lay in between. The CDR3 coding sequence is TGCGCCAGCAGTCAATTTGCAGGGGCCACCGGGGAGCTGTTTTTT. This sequence encodes CASSQFAGATGELFF.

This clone was seen a few times. V gene TRBV7-2 combines with J gene TRBJ1-1, with 9 bases fitting TRBD1. With 4 bases clipped from V and 8 bases from J, the junction kept 5 bases outside the gene matches. CDR3 length: 13 residues. Germline values: CDR1 SGHTA, CDR2 FQGNSA. The CDR3 sequence is CASSYRGPSEAFF. CDR3 bases: TGTGCCAGCAGCTACAGGGGGCCTTCGGAAGCTTTCTTT.

There are a few counts of this clone. DNA of the CDR3: TGTGCCATCAGTGAGGGGGGAGGGGAGGGGTATGGCTACACCTTC. Translated, it gives CAISEGGGEGYGYTF. This sequence joins TRBV10-3 and TRBJ1-2, with D maybe TRBD1 (5 bases). The germline V and J ends were trimmed by 2 bases and 5 bases, with 15 bases remaining between them. CDR3 length: 15 amino acids. Germline V gene sequence: CDR1 ENHRY, CDR2 SYGVKD.